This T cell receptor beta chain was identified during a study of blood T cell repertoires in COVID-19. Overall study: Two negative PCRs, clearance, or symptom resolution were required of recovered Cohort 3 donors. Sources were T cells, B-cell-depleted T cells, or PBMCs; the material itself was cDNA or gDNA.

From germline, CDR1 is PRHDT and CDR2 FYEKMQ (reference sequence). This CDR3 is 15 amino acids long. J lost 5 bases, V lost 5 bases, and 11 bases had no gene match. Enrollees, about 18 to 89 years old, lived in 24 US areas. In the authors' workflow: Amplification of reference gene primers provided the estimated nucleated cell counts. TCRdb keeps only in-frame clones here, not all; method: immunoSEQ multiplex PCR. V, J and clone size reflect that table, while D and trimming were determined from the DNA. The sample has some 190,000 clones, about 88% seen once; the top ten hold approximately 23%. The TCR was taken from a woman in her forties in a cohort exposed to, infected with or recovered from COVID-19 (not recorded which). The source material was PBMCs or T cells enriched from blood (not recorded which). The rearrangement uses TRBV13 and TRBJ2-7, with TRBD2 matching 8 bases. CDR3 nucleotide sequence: TGTGCCAGCAGCCTGGGACTAGAACCGTCCGACGAGCAGTACTTC. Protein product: CASSLGLEPSDEQYF.